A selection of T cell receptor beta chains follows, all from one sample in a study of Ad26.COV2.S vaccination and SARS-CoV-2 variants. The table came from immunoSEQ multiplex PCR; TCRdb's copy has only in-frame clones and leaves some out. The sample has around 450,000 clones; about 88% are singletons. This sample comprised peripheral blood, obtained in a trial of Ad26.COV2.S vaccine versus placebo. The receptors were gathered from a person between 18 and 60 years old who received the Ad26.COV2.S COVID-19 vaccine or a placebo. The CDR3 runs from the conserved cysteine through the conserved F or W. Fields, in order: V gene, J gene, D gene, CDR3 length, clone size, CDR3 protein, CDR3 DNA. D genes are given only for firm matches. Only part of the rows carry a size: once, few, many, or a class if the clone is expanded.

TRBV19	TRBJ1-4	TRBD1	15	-	CASSPTGRNNEKLFF	TGTGCCAGTAGCCCGACAGGGCGGAATAATGAAAAACTGTTTTTT
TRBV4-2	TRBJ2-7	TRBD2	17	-	CASSQAPGEGSFYEQYF	TGTGCCAGCAGCCAAGCCCCCGGGGAGGGCTCCTTCTACGAGCAGTACTTC
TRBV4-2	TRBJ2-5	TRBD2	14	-	CASSQGLAEETQYF	TGTGCCAGCAGCCAAGGACTAGCCGAAGAGACCCAGTACTTC
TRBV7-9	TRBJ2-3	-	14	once	CASSPGARTDTQYF	TGTGCCAGCAGTCCGGGGGCCCGCACAGATACGCAGTATTTT
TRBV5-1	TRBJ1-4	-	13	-	CASSYYRNEKLFF	TGCGCCAGCAGCTACTACAGAAATGAAAAACTGTTTTTT
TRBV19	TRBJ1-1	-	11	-	CASRWGAEAFF	TGTGCCAGTAGATGGGGGGCTGAAGCTTTCTTT
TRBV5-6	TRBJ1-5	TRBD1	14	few	CASSYAGGGQPQHF	TGTGCCAGCAGCTACGCAGGGGGGGGTCAGCCCCAGCATTTT
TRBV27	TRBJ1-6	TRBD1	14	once	CASSSQGSHSPLHF	TGTGCCAGCAGTTCACAGGGGTCTCATTCACCCCTCCACTTT
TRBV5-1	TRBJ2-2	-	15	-	CASSLGLQSRRGLFF	TGCGCCAGCAGCTTGGGGTTGCAGTCAAGACGAGGGCTGTTTTTT
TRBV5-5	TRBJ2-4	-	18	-	CASSLNPGLALAKNIQYF	TGTGCCAGCAGCTTGAACCCCGGCCTGGCCCTCGCCAAAAACATTCAGTACTTC
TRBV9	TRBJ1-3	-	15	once	CASSVADSSGNTIYF	TGTGCCAGCAGCGTAGCGGATTCCTCTGGAAACACCATATATTTT
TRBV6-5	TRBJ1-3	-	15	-	CASSQTRQGGNTIYF	TGTGCCAGCAGTCAGACCAGGCAGGGGGGAAACACCATATATTTT
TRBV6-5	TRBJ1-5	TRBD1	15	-	CASSYSGQGNQPQHF	TGTGCCAGCAGTTACTCTGGACAGGGTAATCAGCCCCAGCATTTT
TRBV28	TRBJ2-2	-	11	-	CASWFVGELFF	TGTGCCAGCTGGTTTGTCGGGGAGCTGTTTTTT
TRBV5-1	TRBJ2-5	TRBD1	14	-	CASSQQGKGGTQYF	TGCGCCAGCAGCCAACAGGGGAAGGGTGGGACCCAGTACTTC
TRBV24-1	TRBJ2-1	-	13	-	CATGPDGYNEQFF	TGTGCCACCGGCCCGGACGGCTACAATGAGCAGTTCTTC
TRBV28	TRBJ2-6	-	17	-	CASLGGTGRSGANVLTF	TGTGCCAGCCTGGGGGGGACAGGCCGCTCTGGGGCCAACGTCCTGACTTTC
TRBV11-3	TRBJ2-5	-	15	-	CASSFRRHQQETQYF	TGTGCCAGCAGCTTCCGACGGCACCAACAAGAGACCCAGTACTTC
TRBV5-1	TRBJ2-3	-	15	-	CASSPLSGVPDTQYF	TGCGCCAGCAGCCCCCTGAGTGGCGTCCCAGATACGCAGTATTTT
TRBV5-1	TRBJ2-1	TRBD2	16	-	CASSRGLAGAYNEQFF	TGCGCCAGCAGCCGGGGACTAGCGGGGGCCTACAATGAGCAGTTCTTC
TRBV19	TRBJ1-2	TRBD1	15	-	CASSIRGDRNYGYTF	TGTGCCAGTAGTATCAGGGGGGACAGGAACTATGGCTACACCTTC
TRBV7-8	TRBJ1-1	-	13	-	CASSYTWGAEAFF	TGTGCCAGCAGCTACACCTGGGGGGCTGAAGCTTTCTTT
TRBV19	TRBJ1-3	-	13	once	CASSITGGNTIYF	TGTGCCAGTAGTATAACGGGAGGAAACACCATATATTTT
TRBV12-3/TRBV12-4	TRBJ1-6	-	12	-	CASSVVRSPLHF	TGTGCCAGCAGTGTAGTAAGGTCCCCCCTCCACTTT
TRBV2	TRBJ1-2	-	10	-	CAKRQYGYTF	TGTGCCAAAAGACAGTATGGCTACACCTTC
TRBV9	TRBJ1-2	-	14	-	CASSAPSVGAGYTF	TGTGCCAGCAGTGCCCCTTCTGTGGGCGCAGGCTACACCTTC
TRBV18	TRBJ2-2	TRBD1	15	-	CASSLGTGDTGELFF	TGTGCCAGCTCACTTGGGACAGGGGACACCGGGGAGCTGTTTTTT